This T cell receptor (beta chain) was profiled in a study of blood T cell repertoires in COVID-19. Study-wide context: T cells, B-cell-depleted T cells, or PBMCs supplied cDNA or gDNA.

The CDR3 is 16 residues long. The germline CDR1 and CDR2 sequences are LNHNV and YYDKDF (reference sequence). V dropped 5 bases and J dropped 0 bases, with 14 bases sitting between them. This clone has more than one count but fewer than ten. TCRdb's copy holds only in-frame clones and misses some; the assay was immunoSEQ multiplex PCR. The data contain some 64,000 clones, 70% to 85% of them singletons. The V call is TRBV15, the J call TRBJ1-5, with a tentative D call TRBD1 (6 bases). The sample was peripheral blood. This receptor was taken from a man between 60 and 75 years old with acute or convalescent COVID-19. For the CDR3, the DNA is TGTGCCACCAGCCTTCTCGGGGGGCCTAGCAATCAGCCCCAGCATTTT. As protein: CATSLLGGPSNQPQHF.